The next 4 T cell receptor beta chains were all read from a single sample in a study of blood T cell repertoires in COVID-19. TCRdb's copy holds only in-frame clones and misses some; the assay was immunoSEQ multiplex PCR. The sample has approximately 120,000 clones, about four fifths seen once. Material: peripheral blood. These receptors all come from an elderly man with acute or convalescent COVID-19.

V usage is TRBV7-9 and J usage is TRBJ2-7, with D possibly TRBD1 on 5 matching bases. CDR3 size: 13 residues. V gave up 5 bases and J gave up 2 bases, with 10 bases separating them. Looked up from germline, CDR1 is SEHNR and CDR2 is FQNEAQ (reference sequence). This CDR3 is CASSVDSPYEQYF. CDR3 DNA: TGTGCCAGCAGCGTCGACAGTCCCTACGAGCAGTACTTC.

The V gene is TRBV5-1, the J gene TRBJ1-4; D call uncertain. Germline-derived CDR1 and CDR2 are SGHRS and YFSETQ. V was clipped by 4 bases and J by 0 bases, with 4 bases between them. The CDR3 is made up of 13 amino acids. In nucleotides, the CDR3 is TGCGCCAGCAGCCCAACAACTAATGAAAAACTGTTTTTT. It translates to CASSPTTNEKLFF.

The chain recombines TRBV5-4 with TRBJ2-6; 9 positions agree with TRBD1. Germline V gives CDR1 SGHNT, CDR2 YYREEE (reference sequence). This CDR3 has 17 amino acids. Unmatched junction bases numbered 9, after V lost 4 bases and J lost 4 bases. The CDR3 nucleotides read TGTGCCAGCAGCCGTCCGGGACAGGGCTTCGGGGCCAACGTCCTGACTTTC. As protein: CASSRPGQGFGANVLTF.

This clone was detected only a few times. CDR3 in amino acids: CASTGGYTGELFF. DNA of the CDR3: TGTGCCAGCACGGGGGGCTACACCGGGGAGCTGTTTTTT. The rearrangement links TRBV6-5 to TRBJ2-2, with a tentative D call TRBD2 (7 bases). Germline-derived CDR1 and CDR2 are MNHEY and SVGAGI. The CDR3 runs 13 residues. Trimming cost V 7 bases and J 3 bases, with 9 bases left between them.